Presented here are 31 T cell receptor beta chains from one specimen sequenced in a study of T cell repertoires in aging, cancer and after chemotherapy. TCR beta rearrangements were amplified from peripheral blood genomic DNA. Rearranged V-D-J TRB sequences were amplified with a mixed TRB-A/B primer pool. MiXCR, run by TCRdb on the multiplex PCR reads, gives a single entry per CDR3 protein. The sample holds 2,500 to 3,000 distinct CDR3 sequences; around 28% are singletons and the top ten take about a tenth. Sample: blood. The receptors come from a human donor in good health.

By share, this clonotype counts as medium-sized. This chain's CDR3 is CSVSVGGGSYEQYF. In nucleotides, the CDR3 is TGCAGCGTGTCCGTGGGGGGCGGCTCCTACGAGCAGTACTTC. The rearrangement uses TRBV29-1 and TRBJ2-7; the D call may be TRBD1 or TRBD2 (6 bases each). This CDR3 region has 14 residues. Germline V gene lookup returns CDR1 SQVTM and CDR2 ANQGSEA. V was pared by 6 bases and J by 0 bases, with 15 bases between.

By frequency in the sample, this clonotype is medium-sized. This sequence joins TRBV19 and TRBJ2-5, with TRBD1 as a possible D gene (5 bases). Germline CDR1 and CDR2: LNHDA and SQIVND (reference sequence). V lost 5 bases, J lost 2 bases, and 9 bases lay in between. The length of the CDR3 is 13 residues. CDR3 amino acids: CASSWGRQETQYF. In nucleotides, the CDR3 is TGTGCCAGTAGTTGGGGCAGACAAGAGACCCAGTACTTC.

The CDR3 nucleotides are TGCAGTGCTAGAGACCGGACGGAGAACACTGAAGCTTTCTTT. Amino acid sequence: CSARDRTENTEAFF. The chain couples TRBV20-1 to TRBJ1-1; D call uncertain. Between the trimmed V and J ends, which lost 0 bases and 1 base, there was a span of 9 bases. CDR3 length: 14 amino acids. Germline lookup yields CDR1 DFQATT and CDR2 SNEGSKA (reference sequence).

This clonotype is medium-sized. The V call is TRBV19, the J call TRBJ1-5; TRBD1 agrees at 7 bases. In germline, CDR1 is LNHDA, CDR2 SQIVND (reference sequence). The CDR3 length is 16 residues. With 5 bases clipped from V and 6 bases from J, the junction kept 13 bases outside the gene matches. The CDR3 sequence is CASSSASRQGGQPQHF. In DNA, the CDR3 is TGTGCCAGTAGTTCCGCCTCTCGACAGGGAGGTCAGCCCCAGCATTTT.

In this sample, this clonotype turned up a few times. The CDR3, as DNA: TGCAGTGCTAGAGATTTGGATGCGAGTAGCGTGGCCACTGAAGCTTTCTTT. Protein: CSARDLDASSVATEAFF. The chain is built from TRBV20-1 and TRBJ1-1; D unclear. The V gene's germline CDR1 is DFQATT and CDR2 SNEGSKA (reference sequence). V lost 0 bases and J lost 4, with 21 bases in between. CDR3 size: 17 residues.

In this sample, this clonotype is medium-sized (0.01 to 0.1%). The V gene is TRBV30, the J gene TRBJ1-2; TRBD1 agrees at 7 bases. Germline V CDR1 and CDR2: GTSNPN, SVGIG (reference sequence). With V trimmed by 3 bases and J by 2 bases, 3 bases remained unmatched. This CDR3 has 13 amino acids. The CDR3 reads CAWSPTGNYGYTF. The CDR3 DNA is TGTGCCTGGAGCCCGACAGGGAACTATGGCTACACCTTC.

In its sample, this clonotype is medium-sized. The chain couples TRBV27 to TRBJ2-3; 9 positions match TRBD2. Germline-derived CDR1 and CDR2 are MNHEY and SMNVEV (reference sequence). The J segment lost 2 bases and the V segment lost 6 bases, leaving 9 bases of the junction unmatched. There are 16 residues in the CDR3. DNA for the CDR3: TGTGCCAGCAGCTCCCGACTAGCGGATGACACAGATACGCAGTATTTT. Protein sequence: CASSSRLADDTDTQYF.

This clonotype showed up just a few times. This rearrangement joins TRBV7-2 to TRBJ2-5; possible D gene TRBD2, 5 bases. This CDR3 is 14 amino acids long. The ends were cut back, 0 bases at V and 6 bases at J, with 11 bases in the middle. The germline CDR1 and CDR2 sequences are SGHTA and FQGNSA. The CDR3, as DNA: TGTGCCAGCAGCTTAGCGGGGTCCGGGAAGACCCAGTACTTC. Translating it yields CASSLAGSGKTQYF.

By proportion, this clonotype is medium-sized. The chain combines TRBV6-5 with TRBJ2-6; D is uncertain. V was clipped by 2 bases and J by 1 base, with 6 bases between them. The CDR3 is made up of 15 amino acids. The V gene's germline CDR1 is MNHEY and CDR2 SVGAGI. The CDR3 region has the DNA TGTGCCAGCAGTTACGGGGATTCTGGGGCCAACGTCCTGACTTTC. It codes for CASSYGDSGANVLTF.

In its sample, this clonotype was seen a few times. This sequence joins TRBV24-1 and TRBJ2-2; TRBD2 matches at 9 bases. Trimming took 3 bases from V and 1 from J; bases not matched to a gene: 5. CDR1 is KGHDR and CDR2 is SFDVKD in the germline V gene. This CDR3 comprises 17 residues. CDR3 nucleotide sequence: TGTGCCACCAGTGATGTCAGCGGGAGGAGGAACACCGGGGAGCTGTTTTTT. Protein sequence: CATSDVSGRRNTGELFF.

This clonotype has more than one count but fewer than ten. The chain is built from TRBV24-1 and TRBJ2-3, with 13 positions matching TRBD2. The V gene end was trimmed by 11 bases and the J gene end by 1 base; junction bases not matched to a gene: 11. From germline, CDR1 is KGHDR and CDR2 SFDVKD. The CDR3 covers 17 residues. CDR3 coding DNA: TGTGCCAGGCCAACTAGCGGGAGGGATCGGGGCACAGATACGCAGTATTTT. Protein: CARPTSGRDRGTDTQYF.

The V and J genes are TRBV2 and TRBJ2-7, with D perhaps being TRBD1 or TRBD2 (5 bases each). The V end was cut by 8 bases, the J end by 3 bases, with 11 bases between. In germline, CDR1 is SNHLY, CDR2 FYNNEI. The CDR3 extends over 12 amino acids. DNA of the CDR3: TGTGCCAGCTCCGGGACCCGCTACGAGCAGTACTTC. It specifies CASSGTRYEQYF.

By frequency in the sample, this clonotype is medium-sized (0.01 to 0.1%). The chain combines TRBV6-6 with TRBJ2-5; D unclear. The CDR3 has 14 amino acids. CDR1 is MNHNY and CDR2 is SVGAGI in the germline V gene (reference sequence). The germline V and J ends were trimmed by 2 bases and 8 bases, with 15 bases remaining between them. The CDR3 region is CASSYEDTRDTQYF. The CDR3 coding sequence is TGTGCCAGCAGTTACGAGGATACAAGAGATACCCAGTACTTC.

This clonotype appeared a few times. J is TRBJ1-5 and V is TRBV13, with D perhaps TRBD1 (6 bases). Per germline, CDR1 PRHDT and CDR2 FYEKMQ (reference sequence). The germline V and J ends were trimmed by 3 bases and 4 bases, with 10 bases remaining between them. The CDR3 is 14 amino acids. The CDR3 sequence: CASSLGAWNQPQHF. The CDR3 DNA follows: TGTGCCAGCAGCTTGGGGGCTTGGAATCAGCCCCAGCATTTT.

This chain uses TRBV6-6 with TRBJ1-1; D might be TRBD1 (5 bases). Germline V gene sequence: CDR1 MNHNY, CDR2 SVGAGI (reference sequence). The CDR3 covers 15 residues. The V end was cut by 2 bases, the J end by 5 bases, with 15 bases between. The CDR3 nucleotides read TGTGCCAGCAGTTACGGAGCAGCCGGGGCAACTGAAGCTTTCTTT. Encoded protein: CASSYGAAGATEAFF.

To note about this clonotype: This clone may be a read error of a much larger clone one base away. CDR3 DNA: TGTGCCAGCAGCTTTTTCGGGGGCTTGGGTCGAGCTTTCTTT. Its protein product is CASSFFGGLGRAFF. The J gene is TRBJ1-1, the V gene TRBV5-6; D possibly corresponds to TRBD1 (6 bases). Trimming took off 2 bases at V and 10 bases at J, with 18 bases between the two ends. This CDR3 comprises 14 residues. CDR1 and CDR2 from the germline V gene are SGHDT and YYEEEE.

The rearrangement joins TRBV7-2 to TRBJ2-3, with TRBD2 as a possible D gene (5 bases). CDR3 length equals 17 residues. The V end was cut by 0 bases, the J end by 6 bases, with 19 bases between. Germline CDR1 and CDR2: SGHTA and FQGNSA. The CDR3 region has the DNA TGTGCCAGCAGCTTAGCCGCCAGCGGCCGCCTCGGGGATACGCAGTATTTT. Translated, it gives CASSLAASGRLGDTQYF.

The gene calls are TRBV5-4 and TRBJ2-5; TRBD1 might be the D (6 bases). Germline values: CDR1 SGHNT, CDR2 YYREEE (reference sequence). Trimming took off 4 bases at V and 2 bases at J, with 12 bases between the two ends. This CDR3 contains 14 residues. Here the CDR3 reads CASSMVGGQETQYF. DNA for the CDR3: TGTGCCAGCAGCATGGTAGGGGGACAAGAGACCCAGTACTTC. Full variable domain (missing parts from reference TRBV5-4 and TRBJ2-5): ETGVTQSPTHLIKTRGQQVTLRCSSQSGHNTVSWYQQALGQGPQFIFQYYREEENGRGNFPPRFSGLQFPNYSSELNVNALELDDSALYLCASSMVGGQETQYFGPGTRLLVL.

The chain couples TRBV6-5 to TRBJ2-3; 13 bases line up with TRBD2. Germline-derived CDR1 and CDR2 are MNHEY and SVGAGI. J gave up 4 bases and V 4 bases, and 11 bases lay outside the gene matches. The CDR3 length is 18 residues. The CDR3: CASSLSTRTSGRSDTQYF. The CDR3 nucleotides read TGTGCCAGCAGTTTATCCACTCGGACTAGCGGGAGATCAGATACGCAGTATTTT.

This clonotype is medium-sized within its sample. V and J are TRBV11-3 and TRBJ2-7, with 10 bases identical to TRBD2. Germline V gene lookup returns CDR1 SGHNT and CDR2 YENEEA. The J segment lost 4 bases and the V segment lost 3 bases, leaving 15 bases of the junction unmatched. The CDR3 loop spans 18 amino acids. The DNA of the CDR3 is TGTGCCAGCAGCTTGGATCCCGGACTAGCGGAACATTTGTACGAGCAGTACTTC. Protein: CASSLDPGLAEHLYEQYF.

The chain recombines TRBV12-3 or TRBV12-4 with TRBJ1-1, with D uncertain. CDR3 size: 14 residues. V lost 8 bases and J 1 base, leaving 14 bases between the germline ends. Here the CDR3 DNA reads TGTGCCAGCGGGCCGGGTCAACCGAACACTGAAGCTTTCTTT. Translation gives CASGPGQPNTEAFF.

This clonotype was picked up a small number of times. The rearrangement uses TRBV5-1 and TRBJ1-6; D gene uncertain. The CDR3 spans 14 residues. Germline V lookup: CDR1 SGHRS, CDR2 YFSETQ. The V end lost 4 bases, the J end lost 7 bases, and 12 bases lay between the germline ends. CDR3 sequence reads: CASSEGQSNSPLHF. CDR3 DNA: TGCGCCAGCAGCGAGGGTCAGTCAAATTCACCCCTCCACTTT.

By share, this clonotype counts as medium-sized. The chain combines TRBV30 with TRBJ1-6, with 7 bases lining up with TRBD1. The CDR3 runs 13 residues. CDR1 GTSNPN and CDR2 SVGIG come from the germline V gene (reference sequence). After removal of 5 bases from V and 5 bases from J, the junction contained 3 bases not matched to a gene. As DNA, the CDR3 is TGTGCCTGGGGGGGACAGAATAATTCACCCCTCCACTTT. It specifies CAWGGQNNSPLHF.

In this sample, this clonotype turned up a few times. The V gene is TRBV20-1, the J gene TRBJ2-5, with TRBD2 matching over 14 bases. Germline values: CDR1 DFQATT, CDR2 SNEGSKA (reference sequence). There are 15 residues in the CDR3. V was clipped by 5 bases and J by 5 bases; unmatched bases: 7. CDR3 DNA: TGCAGTGCTGAGACTAGCGGGAGGGCAGGGGAGACCCAGTACTTC. It codes for CSAETSGRAGETQYF.

This clonotype is medium-sized. This chain joins TRBV5-4 and TRBJ2-2; 7 bases agree with TRBD2. The V gene end was trimmed by 7 bases and the J gene end by 7 bases; junction bases not matched to a gene: 4. This CDR3 spans 12 amino acids. Germline V gene sequence: CDR1 SGHNT, CDR2 YYREEE (reference sequence). The CDR3 region is CASPTGGGELFF. DNA for the CDR3: TGTGCCAGCCCAACGGGGGGCGGGGAGCTGTTTTTT.

This clonotype is large. Here the CDR3 reads CSVGVTLNTEAFF. The CDR3 DNA reads TGCAGCGTTGGGGTCACCTTGAACACTGAAGCTTTCTTT. J is TRBJ1-1 and V is TRBV29-1; D not resolved. Germline lookup yields CDR1 SQVTM and CDR2 ANQGSEA. The V gene lost 4 bases and the J gene lost 0 bases, with 9 bases spanning the gap. The CDR3 loop spans 13 amino acids.

This clonotype appeared once. A much larger clone differs by one base, so this may be a read error. The genes are TRBV18 and TRBJ2-1, with TRBD2 matching 12 bases. Germline V CDR1 and CDR2: KGHSH, LQKENI. The CDR3 extends over 15 amino acids. The CDR3 protein is CDSSPTSGSYNEQFF. The DNA of the CDR3 is TGTGACAGCTCACCGACTAGCGGGAGTTACAATGAGCAGTTCTTC.

This clonotype ranks as medium-sized. The chain has TRBV19 and TRBJ1-2; 9 bases align to TRBD1. V was clipped by 6 bases and J by 6 bases; unmatched bases: 8. Germline lookup yields CDR1 LNHDA and CDR2 SQIVND (reference sequence). This CDR3 is built from 14 residues. CDR3 residues: CASSPGTGINGYTF. CDR3 DNA: TGTGCCAGTAGCCCCGGGACAGGGATAAATGGCTACACCTTC.

The V gene is TRBV12-3 or TRBV12-4, the J gene TRBJ1-4; D is possibly TRBD1 (5 bases). Trimming took 8 bases from V and 5 from J, leaving 15 bases between them. The length of the CDR3 is 14 residues. The CDR3 DNA reads as TGTGCCAGCTCCTTGGGGGGGAAAAATGAAAAACTGTTTTTT. It specifies CASSLGGKNEKLFF.

Judged by abundance, this clonotype is medium-sized. The V and J genes are TRBV29-1 and TRBJ1-1; 7 bases map to TRBD1. The CDR3 has 12 residues. The J segment lost 6 bases and the V segment lost 7 bases, leaving 8 bases of the junction unmatched. CDR1 is SQVTM and CDR2 is ANQGSEA in the germline V gene. CDR3 coding DNA: TGCAGCGGCCGACAGGGTGGTTCTGAAGCTTTCTTT. Its translation is CSGRQGGSEAFF.

This clonotype is medium-sized (0.01 to 0.1%) in the sample. This chain uses TRBV15 with TRBJ2-1, with D tentatively TRBD1 or TRBD2 (6 bases each). This CDR3 region has 16 residues. V shed 4 bases and J shed 2 bases, with 15 bases lying between them. Germline values: CDR1 LNHNV, CDR2 YYDKDF (reference sequence). The CDR3 region is CATSKGGLWPYNEQFF. CDR3 coding DNA: TGTGCCACCAGCAAGGGGGGCCTGTGGCCCTACAATGAGCAGTTCTTC.